This T cell receptor (beta chain) was profiled in a study of T cells in Graves' hyperthyroidism and ophthalmopathy. This clonotype occurred many times. What it recognizes is unknown. Amplification yielded TCR beta CDR3 regions, with RNA transcripts as the source. HTBI primers were employed in a first-round RT-PCR of the TCR CDR3. MiXCR, applied by TCRdb to the multiplex PCR reads, yields one record per CDR3 protein. The table shows around 600,000 distinct CDR3 sequences, with more than 13% occurring only once. Points from the study as a whole: Most clonotypes expanded in the thyroid (above 0.001) were also present in blood. A 13 V-J model separated ophthalmopathy from stable hyperthyroidism.

This receptor was obtained from a woman aged 18-29 years with Graves' ophthalmopathy. The sequencing sample was made of blood.

For the CDR3, the DNA is TGTGCCAGCAGTTGGAGGGTGGGCAATTCACCCCTCCACTTT. This codes for CASSWRVGNSPLHF. This chain uses TRBV28 with TRBJ1-6; no firm D call. With 4 bases removed from V and 7 bases from J, the gap between germline ends came to 11 bases. In germline, CDR1 is MDHEN, CDR2 SYDVKM. The CDR3 is made up of 14 amino acids.